In its sample, the clone carrying this T cell receptor (beta chain) ranks as medium-sized. The antigen remains undetermined. An expansion of CD8+CD57+ cells by flow cytometry had been shown in patients chosen for sequencing. Severe acquired aplastic anemia was present in every patient. Among the patients, none had received any therapy at the time of blood sampling. This record belongs to a study of CD8+CD57+ T cells in acquired aplastic anemia. In the study overall: Sorted CD4+ and CD8+ cells yielded around 3 ug of DNA on average. Study conclusions and caveats: The number of CD8+ CDR3 sequences shared by patients and controls was roughly 30.

The CDR3 runs to 14 residues. Germline V gene sequence: CDR1 MGHDK, CDR2 SYGVNS. V lost 6 bases to trimming and J lost 5 bases; unmatched junction nucleotides: 3. It was genomic DNA that served as the template for profiling TCR beta VDJ and CDR3. Each CDR3 protein is one row after TCRdb ran MiXCR on the reads. The data show some 120,000 distinct CDR3 sequences, with 30% to 45% seen just once and 2% to 3% held by the top ten. The material sequenced was sorted CD4+, CD8+, or CD8+CD57+ T cells (not recorded which) from PBMCs. The chain recombines TRBV25-1 with TRBJ1-6; 8 nucleotides agree with TRBD1. The TCR sequence derives from a human donor with aplastic anemia. The chain's CDR3 is CASRGTGDNSPLHF. As DNA, the CDR3 is TGTGCCAGCAGGGGGACAGGCGATAATTCACCCCTCCACTTT.